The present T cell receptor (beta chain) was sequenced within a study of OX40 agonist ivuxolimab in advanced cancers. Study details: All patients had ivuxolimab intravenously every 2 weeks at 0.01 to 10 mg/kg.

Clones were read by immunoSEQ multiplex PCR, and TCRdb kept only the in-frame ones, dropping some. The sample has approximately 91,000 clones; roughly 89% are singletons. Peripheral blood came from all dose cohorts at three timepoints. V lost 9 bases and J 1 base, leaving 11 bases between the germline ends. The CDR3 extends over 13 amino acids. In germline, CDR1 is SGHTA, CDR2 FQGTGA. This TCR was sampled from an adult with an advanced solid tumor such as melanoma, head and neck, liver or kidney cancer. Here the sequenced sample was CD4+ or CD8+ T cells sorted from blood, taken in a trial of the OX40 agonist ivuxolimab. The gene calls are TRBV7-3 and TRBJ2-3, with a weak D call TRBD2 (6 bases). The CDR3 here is CASSGGGTDTQYF. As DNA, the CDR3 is TGTGCCAGTAGCGGCGGGGGCACAGATACGCAGTATTTT. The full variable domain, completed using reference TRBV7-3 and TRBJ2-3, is GAGVSQTPSNKVTEKGKYVELRCDPISGHTALYWYRQSLGQGPEFLIYFQGTGAADDSGLPNDRFFAVRPEGSVSTLKIQRTERGDSAVYLCASSGGGTDTQYFGPGTRLTVL.